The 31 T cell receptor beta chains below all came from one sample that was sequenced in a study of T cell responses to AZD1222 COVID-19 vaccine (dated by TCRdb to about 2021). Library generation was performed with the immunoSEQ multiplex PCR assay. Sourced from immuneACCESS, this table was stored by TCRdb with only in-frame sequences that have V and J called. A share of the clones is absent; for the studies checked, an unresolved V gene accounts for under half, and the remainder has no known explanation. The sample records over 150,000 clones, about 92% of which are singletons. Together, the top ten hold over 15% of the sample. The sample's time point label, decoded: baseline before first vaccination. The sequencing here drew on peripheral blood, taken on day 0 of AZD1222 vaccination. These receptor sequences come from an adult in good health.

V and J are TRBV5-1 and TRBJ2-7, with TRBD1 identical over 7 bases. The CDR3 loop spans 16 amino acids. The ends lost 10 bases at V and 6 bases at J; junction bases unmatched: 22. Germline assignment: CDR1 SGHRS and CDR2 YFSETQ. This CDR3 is CADPAGETGPDCEQYF. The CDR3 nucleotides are TGCGCCGACCCCGCCGGGGAGACAGGGCCAGATTGCGAGCAGTACTTC.

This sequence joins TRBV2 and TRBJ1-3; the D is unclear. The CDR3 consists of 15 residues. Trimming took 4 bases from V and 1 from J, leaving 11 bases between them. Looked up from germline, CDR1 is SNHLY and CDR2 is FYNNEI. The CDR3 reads CASSGNTISGNTIYF. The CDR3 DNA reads TGTGCCAGCAGTGGTAACACGATATCTGGAAACACCATATATTTT.

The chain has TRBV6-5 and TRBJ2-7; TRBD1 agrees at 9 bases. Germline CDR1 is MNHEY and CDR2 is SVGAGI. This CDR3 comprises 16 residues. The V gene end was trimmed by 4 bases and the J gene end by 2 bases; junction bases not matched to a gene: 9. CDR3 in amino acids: CASSLSWTGATYEQYF. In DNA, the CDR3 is TGTGCCAGCAGTTTATCGTGGACAGGGGCAACCTACGAGCAGTACTTC.

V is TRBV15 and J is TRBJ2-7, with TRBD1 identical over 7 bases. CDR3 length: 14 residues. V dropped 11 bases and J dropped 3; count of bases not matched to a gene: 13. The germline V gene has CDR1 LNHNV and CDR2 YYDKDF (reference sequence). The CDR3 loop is CAPQLDRVSYEQYF. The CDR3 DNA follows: TGTGCCCCGCAGCTAGACAGGGTAAGCTACGAGCAGTACTTC.

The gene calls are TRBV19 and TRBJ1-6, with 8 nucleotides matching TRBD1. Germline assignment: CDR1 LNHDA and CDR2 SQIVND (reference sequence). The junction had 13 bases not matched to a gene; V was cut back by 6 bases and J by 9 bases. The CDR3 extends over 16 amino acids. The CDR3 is CASSLLTGTGASPLHF. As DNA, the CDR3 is TGTGCCAGTAGCCTCTTAACCGGGACAGGAGCTTCACCCCTCCACTTT.

The CDR3 DNA follows: TGTGCCAGCAGGTCTTTGGGGGGAGGGGGCCCGTTCTTC. Translation gives CASRSLGGGGPFF. V usage is TRBV6-5 and J usage is TRBJ2-1; the D call may be TRBD1 or TRBD2 (7 bases each). Trimming took off 6 bases at V and 15 bases at J, with 21 bases between the two ends. This CDR3 is built from 13 residues. Germline assignment: CDR1 MNHEY and CDR2 SVGAGI.

CDR3 protein: CASSLSGGGNNEQFF. The CDR3 DNA sequence: TGTGCCAGCAGCCTGAGCGGGGGGGGTAACAATGAGCAGTTCTTC. The chain links TRBV5-8 to TRBJ2-1; 10 positions match TRBD2. Looked up from germline, CDR1 is SGHTS and CDR2 is YDEGEE. With 4 bases clipped from V and 5 bases from J, the junction kept 6 bases outside the gene matches. There are 15 residues in the CDR3.

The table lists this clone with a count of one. In DNA form, the CDR3 reads TGTGCCAGCAGCTTAGGTTTAGCCCGCGAGCAGTACTTC. Encoded protein: CASSLGLAREQYF. The chain is built from TRBV13 and TRBJ2-7; D unresolved. The CDR3 has 13 residues. Looked up from germline, CDR1 is PRHDT and CDR2 is FYEKMQ (reference sequence). V lost 0 bases to trimming and J lost 6 bases, with 9 bases between them. Looking up the rest from reference TRBV13 and TRBJ2-7 gives the full variable domain: AAGVIQSPRHLIKEKRETATLKCYPIPRHDTVYWYQQGPGQDPQFLISFYEKMQSDKGSIPDRFSAQQFSDYHSELNMSSLELGDSALYFCASSLGLAREQYFGPGTRLTVT.

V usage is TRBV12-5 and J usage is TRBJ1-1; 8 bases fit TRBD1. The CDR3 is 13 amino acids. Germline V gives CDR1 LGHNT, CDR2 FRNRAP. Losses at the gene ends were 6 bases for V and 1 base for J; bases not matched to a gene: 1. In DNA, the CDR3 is TGTGCTAGTGGCGGGACAGGGAACACTGAAGCTTTCTTT. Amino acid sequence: CASGGTGNTEAFF.

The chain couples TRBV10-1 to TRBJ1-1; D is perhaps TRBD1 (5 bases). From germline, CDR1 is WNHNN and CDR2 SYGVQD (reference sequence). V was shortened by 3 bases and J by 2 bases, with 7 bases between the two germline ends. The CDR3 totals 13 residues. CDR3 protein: CASSDRVNTEAFF. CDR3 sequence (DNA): TGCGCCAGCAGTGACAGGGTTAACACTGAAGCTTTCTTT.

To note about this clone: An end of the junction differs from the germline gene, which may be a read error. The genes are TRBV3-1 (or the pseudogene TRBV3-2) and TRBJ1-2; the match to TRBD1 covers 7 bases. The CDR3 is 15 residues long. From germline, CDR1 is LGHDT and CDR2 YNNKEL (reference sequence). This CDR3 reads CTSRYRDRANYGYTF. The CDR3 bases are TGTACCAGCAGATACAGGGACAGAGCTAACTATGGCTACACCTTC.

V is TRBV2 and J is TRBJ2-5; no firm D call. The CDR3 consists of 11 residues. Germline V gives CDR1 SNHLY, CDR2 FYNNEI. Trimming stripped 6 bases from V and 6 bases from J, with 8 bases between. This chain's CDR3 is CASRSPQTQYF. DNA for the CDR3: TGTGCCAGCAGGAGCCCTCAGACCCAGTACTTC.

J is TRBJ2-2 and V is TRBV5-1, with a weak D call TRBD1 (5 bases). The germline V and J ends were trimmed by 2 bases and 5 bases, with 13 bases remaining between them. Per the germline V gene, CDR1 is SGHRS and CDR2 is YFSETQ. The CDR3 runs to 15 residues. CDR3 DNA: TGCGCCAGCAGCTTACCCAGCCAGGGAACCGGGGAGCTGTTTTTT. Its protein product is CASSLPSQGTGELFF.

This CDR3 reads CSVARGANVLTF. The DNA of the CDR3 is TGCAGCGTCGCTCGAGGGGCCAACGTCCTGACTTTC. The chain uses TRBV29-1 and TRBJ2-6; D gene unclear. The CDR3 runs to 12 residues. CDR1 SQVTM and CDR2 ANQGSEA come from the germline V gene. Trimming pared 6 bases from V and 4 bases from J, leaving 7 bases between.

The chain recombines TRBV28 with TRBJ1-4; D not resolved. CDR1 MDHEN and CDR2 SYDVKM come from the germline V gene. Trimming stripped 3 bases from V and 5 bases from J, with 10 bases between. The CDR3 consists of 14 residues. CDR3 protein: CASSLRPLNEKLFF. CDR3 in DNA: TGTGCCAGCAGTTTGCGGCCGTTGAATGAAAAACTGTTTTTT. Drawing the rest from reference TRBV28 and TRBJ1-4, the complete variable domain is DVKVTQSSRYLVKRTGEKVFLECVQDMDHENMFWYRQDPGLGLRLIYFSYDVKMKEKGDIPEGYSVSREKKERFSLILESASTNQTSMYLCASSLRPLNEKLFFGSGTQLSVL.

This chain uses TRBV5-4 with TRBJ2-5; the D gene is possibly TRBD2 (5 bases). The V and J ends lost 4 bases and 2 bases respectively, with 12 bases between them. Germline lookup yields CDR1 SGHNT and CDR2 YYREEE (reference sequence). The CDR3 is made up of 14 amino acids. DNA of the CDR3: TGTGCCAGCAGCCCCGGACTGGTTCAAGAGACCCAGTACTTC. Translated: CASSPGLVQETQYF. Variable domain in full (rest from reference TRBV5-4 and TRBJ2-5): ETGVTQSPTHLIKTRGQQVTLRCSSQSGHNTVSWYQQALGQGPQFIFQYYREEENGRGNFPPRFSGLQFPNYSSELNVNALELDDSALYLCASSPGLVQETQYFGPGTRLLVL.

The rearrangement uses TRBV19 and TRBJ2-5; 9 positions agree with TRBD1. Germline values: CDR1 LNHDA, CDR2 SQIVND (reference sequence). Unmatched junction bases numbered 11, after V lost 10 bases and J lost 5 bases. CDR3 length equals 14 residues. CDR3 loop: CATSRQGGSETQYF. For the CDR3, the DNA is TGTGCCACCAGTAGACAGGGGGGAAGCGAGACCCAGTACTTC.

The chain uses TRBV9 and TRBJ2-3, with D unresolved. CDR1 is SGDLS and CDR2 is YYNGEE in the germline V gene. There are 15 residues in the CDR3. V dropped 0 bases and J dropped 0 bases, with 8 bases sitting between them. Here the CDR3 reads CASSVVAASTDTQYF. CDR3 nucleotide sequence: TGTGCCAGCAGCGTAGTGGCGGCTAGCACAGATACGCAGTATTTT.

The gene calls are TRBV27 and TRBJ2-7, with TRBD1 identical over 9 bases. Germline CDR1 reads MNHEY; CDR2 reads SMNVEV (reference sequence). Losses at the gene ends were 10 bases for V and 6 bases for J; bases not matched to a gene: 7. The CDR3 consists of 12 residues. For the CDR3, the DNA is TGTGCCACGAGCGGGACAGGGAGCGAGCAGTACTTC. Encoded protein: CATSGTGSEQYF.

CDR3 bases: TGTGCCAGCAGAGCTCCGGGACAGGGAACTGAAGCTTTCTTT. Its protein is CASRAPGQGTEAFF. This chain links TRBV6-5 with TRBJ1-1, with 9 bases matching TRBD1. This CDR3 region has 14 residues. CDR1 is MNHEY and CDR2 is SVGAGI in the germline V gene. V shed 6 bases and J 5 bases; nucleotides not matched to a gene: 7.

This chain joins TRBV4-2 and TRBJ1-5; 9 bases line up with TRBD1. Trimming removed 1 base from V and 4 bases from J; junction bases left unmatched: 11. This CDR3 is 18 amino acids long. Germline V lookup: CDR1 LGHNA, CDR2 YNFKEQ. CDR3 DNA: TGTGCCAGCAGCCAAGTAAAACAGGGGGCCTTTCCGAATCAGCCCCAGCATTTT. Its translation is CASSQVKQGAFPNQPQHF.

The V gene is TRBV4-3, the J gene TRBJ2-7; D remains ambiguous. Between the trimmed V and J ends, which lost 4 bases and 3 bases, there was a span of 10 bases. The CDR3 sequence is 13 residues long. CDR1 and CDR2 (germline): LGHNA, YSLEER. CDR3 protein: CASSPGTDYEQYF. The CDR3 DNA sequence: TGCGCCAGCAGCCCCGGTACCGACTACGAGCAGTACTTC.

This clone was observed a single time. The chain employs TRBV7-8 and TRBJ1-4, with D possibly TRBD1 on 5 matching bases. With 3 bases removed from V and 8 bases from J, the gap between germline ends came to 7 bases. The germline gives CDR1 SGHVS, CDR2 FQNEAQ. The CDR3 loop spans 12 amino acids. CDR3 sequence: CASSFRGEKLFF. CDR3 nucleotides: TGTGCCAGCAGCTTCCGGGGGGAAAAACTGTTTTTT. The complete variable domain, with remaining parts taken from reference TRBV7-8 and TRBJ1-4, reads GAGVSQSPRYKVAKRGQDVALRCDPISGHVSLFWYQQALGQGPEFLTYFQNEAQLDKSGLPSDRFFAERPEGSVSTLKIQRTQQEDSAVYLCASSFRGEKLFFGSGTQLSVL.

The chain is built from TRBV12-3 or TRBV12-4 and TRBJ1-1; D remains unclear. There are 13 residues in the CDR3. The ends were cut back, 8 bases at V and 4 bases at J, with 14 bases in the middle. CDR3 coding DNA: TGTGCCAGCTCGGGCCTAGAGTCCACTGAAGCTTTCTTT. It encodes CASSGLESTEAFF.

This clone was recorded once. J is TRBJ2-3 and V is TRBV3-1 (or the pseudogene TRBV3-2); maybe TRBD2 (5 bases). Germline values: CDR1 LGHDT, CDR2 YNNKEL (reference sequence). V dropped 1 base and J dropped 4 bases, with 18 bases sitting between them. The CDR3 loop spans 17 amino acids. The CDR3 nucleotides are TGTGCCAGCAGCCAAGCCGGCTGGAGGCGGCTTCCAGATACGCAGTATTTT. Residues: CASSQAGWRRLPDTQYF.

CDR3 residues: CASSLEASGNNEQFF. The DNA for the CDR3 is TGTGCCAGCAGCTTAGAGGCTAGCGGAAACAATGAGCAGTTCTTC. This rearrangement joins TRBV11-1 to TRBJ2-1, with TRBD2 matching 7 bases. V lost 1 base to trimming and J lost 5 bases; unmatched junction nucleotides: 5. Germline CDR1 reads SGHAT; CDR2 reads FQDESV (reference sequence). The CDR3 loop spans 15 amino acids.

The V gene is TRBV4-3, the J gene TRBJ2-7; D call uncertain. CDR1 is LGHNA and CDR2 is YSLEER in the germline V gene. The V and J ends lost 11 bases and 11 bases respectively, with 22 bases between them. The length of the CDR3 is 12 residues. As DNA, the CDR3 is TGCGCCCTCAGAAAGGGTGTCGGATGGGAGTACTTC. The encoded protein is CALRKGVGWEYF.

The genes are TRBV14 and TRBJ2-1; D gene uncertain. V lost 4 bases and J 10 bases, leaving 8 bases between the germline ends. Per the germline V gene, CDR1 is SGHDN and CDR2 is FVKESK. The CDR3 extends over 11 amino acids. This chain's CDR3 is CASSPSREQFF. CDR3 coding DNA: TGTGCCAGCAGCCCAAGCCGCGAGCAGTTCTTC.

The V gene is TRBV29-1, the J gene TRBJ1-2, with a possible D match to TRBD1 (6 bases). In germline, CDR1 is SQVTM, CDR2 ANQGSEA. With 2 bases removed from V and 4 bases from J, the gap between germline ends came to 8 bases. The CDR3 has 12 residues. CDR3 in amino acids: CSVEKDSYGYTF. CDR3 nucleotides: TGCAGCGTTGAAAAGGACAGCTATGGCTACACCTTC.

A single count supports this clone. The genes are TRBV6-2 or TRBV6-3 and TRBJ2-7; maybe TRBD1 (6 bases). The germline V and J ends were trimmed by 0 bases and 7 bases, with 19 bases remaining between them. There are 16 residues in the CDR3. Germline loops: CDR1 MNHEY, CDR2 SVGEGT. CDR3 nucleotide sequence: TGTGCCAGCAGTTACTCCCGACACAGGGTCCTAGAAGAGCAGTACTTC. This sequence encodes CASSYSRHRVLEEQYF.

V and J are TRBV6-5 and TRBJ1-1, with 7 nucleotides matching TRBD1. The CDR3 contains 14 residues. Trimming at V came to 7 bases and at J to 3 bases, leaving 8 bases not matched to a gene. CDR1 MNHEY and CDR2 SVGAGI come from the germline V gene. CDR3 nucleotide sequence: TGTGCCAGCAATACAGGGGTCGGGTACACTGAAGCTTTCTTT. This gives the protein CASNTGVGYTEAFF.